The entry below describes one T cell receptor beta chain. The target antigen is unknown. This entry belongs to a study of T cell responses to AZD1222 COVID-19 vaccine. Study in general: The analysis combined second doses at about 4 or about 12 weeks. Notes on the study in general: Among those given AZD1222, only six were seropositive at baseline. The donor group comprised mostly white British people and more females; the analysis possibly underestimated clonal diversity. Among spike-specific TCRs, nearly half reportedly target unmutated variant regions.

The CDR3 has 16 amino acids. Between the trimmed V and J ends, which lost 4 bases and 1 base, there was a span of 16 bases. CDR1 is KGHSY, CDR2 FQNENV, per germline. Clones were sequenced by immunoSEQ multiplex PCR, and TCRdb holds only the in-frame ones, with some missing. The top ten hold roughly 4% of the sample, which has over 100,000 clones, approximately 88% seen once. The source is an adult in good health. Source: peripheral blood, taken on day 0 of AZD1222 vaccination. The chain carries TRBV16 and TRBJ1-1; tentative D call: TRBD1 (5 bases). This chain's CDR3 is CASSPASGGANTEAFF. The CDR3, as DNA: TGTGCCAGCAGCCCTGCATCTGGAGGGGCGAACACTGAAGCTTTCTTT.